The 22 T cell receptor beta chains below were found in one sample sequenced in a study of identical twins. TCRdb itself ran the 5' RACE reads through MiXCR, one entry per CDR3 protein. This table holds about 290,000 distinct CDR3 sequences, 9.5% found once. These sequences were also reported in another study, on yellow fever vaccine responses in identical twins.

The source material was CD8+ T cells sorted from blood. Receptor source: a woman under 30 in good health.

This rearrangement joins TRBV20-1 to TRBJ2-3; 7 nucleotides line up with TRBD1. The CDR3 runs to 15 residues. Germline CDR1 reads DFQATT; CDR2 reads SNEGSKA (reference sequence). The V segment lost 6 bases and the J segment 2 bases; nucleotides outside the gene matches: 11. Here the CDR3 DNA reads TGCAGTGCCCCCTTCGAGGGGGCCTTCACAGATACGCAGTATTTT. As protein: CSAPFEGAFTDTQYF.

This clonotype occurred a few times. V and J are TRBV7-2 and TRBJ2-7, with TRBD2 identical over 8 bases. Germline-derived CDR1 and CDR2 are SGHTA and FQGNSA. V lost 2 bases, J lost 6 bases, and 3 bases stayed unmatched. The CDR3 consists of 13 residues. The CDR3 sequence: CASSLLSGSEQYF. Written as DNA, the CDR3 is TGTGCCAGCAGCTTATTAAGCGGGAGCGAGCAGTACTTC.

This clonotype has more than one count but fewer than ten. This sequence joins TRBV27 and TRBJ2-1; D may be TRBD1 or TRBD2 (6 bases each). This CDR3 comprises 13 residues. V lost 11 bases, J lost 0 bases, and 11 bases lay in between. In germline, CDR1 is MNHEY, CDR2 SMNVEV (reference sequence). The DNA of the CDR3 is TGTGCCGCGGGGACACTCTCCTACAATGAGCAGTTCTTC. It specifies CAAGTLSYNEQFF.

This clonotype showed up just a few times. The J gene is TRBJ2-1, the V gene TRBV27; a weak D match, TRBD2 (6 bases). The ends were cut back, 4 bases at V and 0 bases at J, with 13 bases in the middle. The CDR3 runs 16 residues. Germline V gives CDR1 MNHEY, CDR2 SMNVEV (reference sequence). The CDR3 DNA follows: TGTGCCAGCAGTTCCCTTAGCGGAAGCTCCTACAATGAGCAGTTCTTC. Its protein is CASSSLSGSSYNEQFF.

This clonotype was detected only a few times. The chain employs TRBV21-1 and TRBJ1-4. TRBV21-1 is labeled a pseudogene. CDR3 length: 17 amino acids. This chain's CDR3 is CASSKEKENRDNEKLFF. Here the CDR3 DNA reads TGTGCCAGCAGCAAAGAAAAGGAGAACAGAGATAATGAAAAACTGTTTTTT.

V is TRBV6-2 or TRBV6-3 and J is TRBJ1-1; D is perhaps TRBD1 (6 bases). The V end was cut by 8 bases, the J end by 0 bases, with 10 bases between. The germline V gene has CDR1 MNHEY and CDR2 SVGEGT. The CDR3 runs to 13 residues. The CDR3 region has the DNA TGTGCCAGCTTGGACAGTCTGAACACTGAAGCTTTCTTT. This sequence encodes CASLDSLNTEAFF.

This clonotype was picked up one time. The chain recombines TRBV20-1 with TRBJ2-7; D is tentatively TRBD1 or TRBD2 (5 bases each). The CDR3 is 16 residues long. Germline V gene data show CDR1 as DFQATT and CDR2 as SNEGSKA (reference sequence). V lost 2 bases and J lost 4, with 21 bases in between. CDR3 sequence: CSARHPLLGQEYEQYF. CDR3 DNA: TGCAGTGCTAGACACCCTCTACTAGGACAAGAGTACGAGCAGTACTTC.

This chain uses TRBV5-1 with TRBJ2-7; 8 positions match TRBD2. The CDR3 is 16 amino acids. In germline, CDR1 is SGHRS, CDR2 YFSETQ. With 1 base clipped from V and 0 bases from J, the junction kept 6 bases outside the gene matches. The CDR3 spells CASSLYSGGSSYEQYF. The CDR3 DNA is TGCGCCAGCAGCTTGTACAGCGGGGGAAGCTCCTACGAGCAGTACTTC.

The J gene is TRBJ2-5, the V gene TRBV9; no clear D. V lost 0 bases and J lost 3, with 12 bases in between. This CDR3 has 15 residues. The germline V gene encodes CDR1 SGDLS and CDR2 YYNGEE. The CDR3 bases are TGTGCCAGCAGCGTAGTCGACACCGAGGAAGAGACCCAGTACTTC. This codes for CASSVVDTEEETQYF. The whole variable domain, filled in from reference TRBV9 and TRBJ2-5, reads DSGVTQTPKHLITATGQRVTLRCSPRSGDLSVYWYQQSLDQGLQFLIQYYNGEERAKGNILERFSAQQFPDLHSELNLSSLELGDSALYFCASSVVDTEEETQYFGPGTRLLVL.

This clonotype was seen a few times. The genes are TRBV13 and TRBJ2-7, with 9 bases matching TRBD1. Germline V gene data show CDR1 as PRHDT and CDR2 as FYEKMQ (reference sequence). Germline trimming cut 5 bases from V and 3 bases from J; bases unmatched to any gene: 8. This CDR3 region has 15 residues. Here the CDR3 reads CASSPGTGNLYEQYF. Here the CDR3 DNA reads TGTGCCAGCAGCCCCGGGACAGGGAACCTCTACGAGCAGTACTTC. The full variable domain, its missing parts supplied by reference TRBV13 and TRBJ2-7, is AAGVIQSPRHLIKEKRETATLKCYPIPRHDTVYWYQQGPGQDPQFLISFYEKMQSDKGSIPDRFSAQQFSDYHSELNMSSLELGDSALYFCASSPGTGNLYEQYFGPGTRLTVT.

This clonotype appeared many times. V and J are TRBV18 and TRBJ2-7, with 8 bases aligning to TRBD1. The length of the CDR3 is 14 residues. Looked up from germline, CDR1 is KGHSH and CDR2 is LQKENI. V gave up 4 bases and J gave up 2 bases; unmatched junction bases: 4. CDR3 amino acids: CASSRTGRPYEQYF. CDR3 bases: TGTGCCAGCTCACGGACAGGGAGACCCTACGAGCAGTACTTC.

This clonotype was picked up many times. The gene calls are TRBV7-9 and TRBJ1-1; the D is unclear. V shed 1 base and J shed 0 bases, with 12 bases lying between them. The CDR3 has 16 amino acids. Germline loops: CDR1 SEHNR, CDR2 FQNEAQ (reference sequence). This CDR3 reads CASSLGGRSLNTEAFF. The CDR3 DNA is TGTGCCAGCAGCTTAGGTGGCAGATCCTTGAACACTGAAGCTTTCTTT.

CDR3 protein: CAWSLTGANEQYF. The CDR3, as DNA: TGTGCCTGGAGCCTTACAGGGGCGAACGAGCAGTACTTC. This rearrangement joins TRBV30 to TRBJ2-7, with TRBD1 matching 7 bases. Germline CDR1 and CDR2: GTSNPN and SVGIG (reference sequence). J lost 5 bases, V lost 3 bases, and 7 bases had no gene match. The CDR3 contains 13 residues. The full variable domain, its missing parts supplied by reference TRBV30 and TRBJ2-7, is SQTIHQWPATLVQPVGSPLSLECTVEGTSNPNLYWYRQAAGRGLQLLFYSVGIGQISSEVPQNLSASRPQDRQFILSSKKLLLSDSGFYLCAWSLTGANEQYFGPGTRLTVT.

This clonotype was seen a handful of times. The junction differs from germline at one of its ends, possibly a read error. The genes are TRBV4-3 and TRBJ2-4; 9 nucleotides line up with TRBD2. This CDR3 is built from 14 residues. Germline V gene sequence: CDR1 LGHNA, CDR2 YSLEER. The CDR3 loop reads CASSQGLAENIQYF. Written as DNA, the CDR3 is TGCGCCAGCAGCCAGGGACTAGCCGAAAACATTCAGTACTTC.

This clonotype was found a few times. The chain links TRBV28 to TRBJ1-6, with D possibly being TRBD1 (6 bases). Looked up from germline, CDR1 is MDHEN and CDR2 is SYDVKM. The ends were cut back, 2 bases at V and 11 bases at J, with 13 bases in the middle. The CDR3 extends over 14 amino acids. DNA of the CDR3: TGTGCCAGCAGTTTAACAGGGTCCCGGACACCCCTCCACTTT. Amino acid sequence: CASSLTGSRTPLHF.

This clonotype was found a few times. This chain connects TRBV7-9 to TRBJ2-5, with unresolved D. This CDR3 spans 16 amino acids. Germline loops: CDR1 SEHNR, CDR2 FQNEAQ (reference sequence). V was pared by 0 bases and J by 2 bases, with 13 bases between. Written as DNA, the CDR3 is TGTGCCAGCAGCTTAGCGCTTGCCGGGCCTCAAGAGACCCAGTACTTC. Translating it yields CASSLALAGPQETQYF.

In this sample, this clonotype turned up a few times. The V call is TRBV7-9, the J call TRBJ1-1; D is unresolved. Germline V lookup: CDR1 SEHNR, CDR2 FQNEAQ (reference sequence). Deletions cut 3 bases from V and 4 bases from J, with 12 bases between. The CDR3 spans 14 residues. Here the CDR3 reads CASSFSERSTEAFF. The CDR3 bases are TGTGCCAGCAGCTTCAGCGAGAGAAGCACTGAAGCTTTCTTT.

In regard to this clonotype: The junction departs from the called germline gene at one end, perhaps through a read error. The gene calls are TRBV4-3 and TRBJ2-1, with D hard to call. The germline V gene has CDR1 LGHNA and CDR2 YSLEER. There are 17 residues in the CDR3. The DNA for the CDR3 is TGCGCCAGCAGCCTGCACTGGTTACGACGCTCCTACAATGAGCAGCTCTTC. This translates into CASSLHWLRRSYNEQLF.

CDR3 residues: CASSHQRQPDIQYF. In DNA form, the CDR3 reads TGCGCCAGCAGCCATCAAAGGCAGCCCGACATTCAGTACTTC. This chain joins TRBV4-1 and TRBJ2-4, with D unresolved. Germline values: CDR1 MGHRA, CDR2 YSYEKL. V lost 3 bases and J 8 bases, leaving 14 bases between the germline ends. This CDR3 has 14 residues.

The chain recombines TRBV20-1 with TRBJ2-7; 11 nucleotides line up with TRBD2. V lost 5 bases and J lost 5; bases outside the gene matches: 8. The CDR3 has 14 amino acids. Germline lookup yields CDR1 DFQATT and CDR2 SNEGSKA (reference sequence). The CDR3 sequence: CSAYTSGRSHEQYF. The CDR3 nucleotides read TGCAGTGCTTATACTAGCGGGAGAAGCCACGAGCAGTACTTC.

V gene TRBV4-2 combines with J gene TRBJ2-3; D not resolved. Germline V gene lookup returns CDR1 LGHNA and CDR2 YNFKEQ. CDR3 length: 14 amino acids. V was shortened by 3 bases and J by 2 bases, with 9 bases between the two germline ends. The CDR3 reads CASSQRQDTDTQYF. In DNA, the CDR3 is TGTGCCAGCAGCCAGCGGCAGGACACAGATACGCAGTATTTT.

This clonotype was counted between two and nine times. The chain is built from TRBV28 and TRBJ2-1; 8 bases agree with TRBD1. V was clipped by 3 bases and J by 12 bases; unmatched bases: 13. CDR1 is MDHEN, CDR2 SYDVKM, per germline. The CDR3 totals 15 residues. CDR3 residues: CASSFGQGAVGGQFF. The CDR3 DNA is TGTGCCAGCAGTTTTGGCCAGGGGGCGGTCGGCGGGCAGTTCTTC.